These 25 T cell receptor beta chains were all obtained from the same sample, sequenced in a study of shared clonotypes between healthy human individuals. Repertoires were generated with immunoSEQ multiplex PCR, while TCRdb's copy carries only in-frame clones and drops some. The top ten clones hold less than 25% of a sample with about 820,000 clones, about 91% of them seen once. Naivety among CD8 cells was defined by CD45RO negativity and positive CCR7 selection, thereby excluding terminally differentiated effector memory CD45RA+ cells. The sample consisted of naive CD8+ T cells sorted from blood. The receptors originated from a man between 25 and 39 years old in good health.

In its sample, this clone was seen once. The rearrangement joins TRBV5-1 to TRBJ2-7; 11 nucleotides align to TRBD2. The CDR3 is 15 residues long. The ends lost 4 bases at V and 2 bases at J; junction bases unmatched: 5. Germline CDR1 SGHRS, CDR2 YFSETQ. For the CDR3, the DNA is TGCGCCAGCAGCGCGGGACTAGCGGTGACCTACGAGCAGTACTTC. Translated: CASSAGLAVTYEQYF.

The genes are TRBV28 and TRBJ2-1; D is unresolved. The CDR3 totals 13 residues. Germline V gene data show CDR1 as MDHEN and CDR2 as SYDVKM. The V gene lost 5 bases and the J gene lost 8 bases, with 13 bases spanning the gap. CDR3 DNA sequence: TGTGCCAGCAGTAGTAGATTAGGCGATGAGCAGTTCTTC. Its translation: CASSSRLGDEQFF.

For the CDR3, the DNA is TGTGCCAGCAGTTTAGGTGCGCTTAGCACAGATACGCAGTATTTT. This gives the protein CASSLGALSTDTQYF. The gene calls are TRBV28 and TRBJ2-3; D gene ambiguous. The V and J ends lost 2 bases and 0 bases respectively, with 9 bases between them. This CDR3 comprises 15 residues. Germline CDR1 and CDR2: MDHEN and SYDVKM.

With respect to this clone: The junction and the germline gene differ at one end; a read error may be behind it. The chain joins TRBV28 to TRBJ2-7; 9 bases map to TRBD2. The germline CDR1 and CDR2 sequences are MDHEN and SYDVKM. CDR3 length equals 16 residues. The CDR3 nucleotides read TGTGCCACCAGTGATTTAACGGCTAGCGGGAACTACGAGCAGTACTTC. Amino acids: CATSDLTASGNYEQYF.

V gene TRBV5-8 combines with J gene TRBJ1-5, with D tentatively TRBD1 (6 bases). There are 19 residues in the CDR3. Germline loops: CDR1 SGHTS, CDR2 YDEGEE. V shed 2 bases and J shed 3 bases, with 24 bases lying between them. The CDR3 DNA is TGTGCCAGCAGCTTCTCTTCGGGGGGCGCGCAGAGCTACAATCAGCCCCAGCATTTT. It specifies CASSFSSGGAQSYNQPQHF.

CDR3 in amino acids: CASSPGVGAYEQYF. CDR3 DNA sequence: TGTGCCAGCAGTCCAGGGGTTGGGGCCTACGAGCAGTACTTC. The chain joins TRBV9 to TRBJ2-7; D might be TRBD1 (6 bases). The V gene lost 5 bases and the J gene lost 2 bases, with 14 bases spanning the gap. In germline, CDR1 is SGDLS, CDR2 YYNGEE. The CDR3 sequence is 14 residues long.

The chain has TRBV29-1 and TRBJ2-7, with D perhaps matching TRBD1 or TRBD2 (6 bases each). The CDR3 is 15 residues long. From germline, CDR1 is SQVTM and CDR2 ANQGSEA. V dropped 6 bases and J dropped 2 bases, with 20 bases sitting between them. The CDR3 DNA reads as TGCAGCGTACTCTTTCCAGGGGAGGTAACCTACGAGCAGTACTTC. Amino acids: CSVLFPGEVTYEQYF.

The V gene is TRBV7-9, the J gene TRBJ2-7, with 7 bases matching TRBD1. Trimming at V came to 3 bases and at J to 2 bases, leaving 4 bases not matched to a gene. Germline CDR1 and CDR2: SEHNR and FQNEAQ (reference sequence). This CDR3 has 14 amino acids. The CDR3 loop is CASSFHGTAYEQYF. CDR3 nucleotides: TGTGCCAGCAGCTTTCATGGGACAGCCTACGAGCAGTACTTC.

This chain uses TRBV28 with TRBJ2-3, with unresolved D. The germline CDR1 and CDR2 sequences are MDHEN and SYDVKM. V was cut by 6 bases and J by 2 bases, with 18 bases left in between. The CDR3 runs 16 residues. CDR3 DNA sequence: TGTGCCAGCAGCTCCCCCTGGGCGGCCGCCACAGATACGCAGTATTTT. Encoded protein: CASSSPWAAATDTQYF.

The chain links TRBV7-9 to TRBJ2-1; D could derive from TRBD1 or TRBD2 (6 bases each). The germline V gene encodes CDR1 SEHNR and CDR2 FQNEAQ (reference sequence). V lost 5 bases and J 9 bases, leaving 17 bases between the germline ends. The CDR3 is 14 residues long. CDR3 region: CASSPSDGGVEQFF. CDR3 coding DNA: TGTGCCAGCAGCCCGAGCGACGGGGGCGTTGAGCAGTTCTTC.

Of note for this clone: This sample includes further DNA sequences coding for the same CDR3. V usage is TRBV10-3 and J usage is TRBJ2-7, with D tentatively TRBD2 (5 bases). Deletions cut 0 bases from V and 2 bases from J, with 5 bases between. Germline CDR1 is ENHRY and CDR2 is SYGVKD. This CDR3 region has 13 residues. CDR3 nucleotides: TGTGCCATCAGTGAGTCCGGGGCCTACGAGCAGTACTTC. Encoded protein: CAISESGAYEQYF.

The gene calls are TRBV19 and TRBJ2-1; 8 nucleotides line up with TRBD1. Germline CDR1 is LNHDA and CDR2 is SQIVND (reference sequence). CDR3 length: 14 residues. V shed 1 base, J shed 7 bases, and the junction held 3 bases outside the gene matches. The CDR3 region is CASSIGDRPNEQFF. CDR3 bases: TGTGCCAGTAGTATAGGGGACAGGCCGAATGAGCAGTTCTTC.

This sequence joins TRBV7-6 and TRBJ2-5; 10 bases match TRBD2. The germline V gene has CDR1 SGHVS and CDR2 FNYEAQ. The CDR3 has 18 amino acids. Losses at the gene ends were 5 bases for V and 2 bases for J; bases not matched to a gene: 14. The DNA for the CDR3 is TGTGCCAGCAGCCCCCAACCCCCCGGGACTAGCGTACAAGAGACCCAGTACTTC. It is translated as CASSPQPPGTSVQETQYF.

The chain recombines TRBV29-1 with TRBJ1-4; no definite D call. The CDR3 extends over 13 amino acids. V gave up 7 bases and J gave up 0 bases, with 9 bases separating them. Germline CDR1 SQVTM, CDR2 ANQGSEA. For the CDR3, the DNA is TGCAGCGGACAAGTTCCAACTAATGAAAAACTGTTTTTT. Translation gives CSGQVPTNEKLFF.

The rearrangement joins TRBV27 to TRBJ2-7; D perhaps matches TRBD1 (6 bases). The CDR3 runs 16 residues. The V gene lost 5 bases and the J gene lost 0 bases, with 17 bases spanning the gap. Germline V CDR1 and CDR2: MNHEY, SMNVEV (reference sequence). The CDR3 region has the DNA TGTGCCAGCAGTATAACCGGACAGCCCTTCTCCTACGAGCAGTACTTC. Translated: CASSITGQPFSYEQYF.

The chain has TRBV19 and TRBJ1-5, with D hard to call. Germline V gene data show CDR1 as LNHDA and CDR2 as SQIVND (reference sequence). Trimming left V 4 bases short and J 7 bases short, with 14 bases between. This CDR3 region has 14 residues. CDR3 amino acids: CASSRREEIQPQHF. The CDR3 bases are TGTGCCAGTAGTAGAAGGGAGGAGATACAGCCCCAGCATTTT.

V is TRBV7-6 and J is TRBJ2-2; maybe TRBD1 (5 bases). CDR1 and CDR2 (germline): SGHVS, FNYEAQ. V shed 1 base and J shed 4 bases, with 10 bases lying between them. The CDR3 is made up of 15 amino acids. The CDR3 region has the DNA TGTGCCAGCAGCTTAGTTGGGGCGGCCACCGGGGAGCTGTTTTTT. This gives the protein CASSLVGAATGELFF.

This CDR3 is CASSGYRGQGENEQFF. The CDR3 region has the DNA TGTGCCAGCAGCGGCTACCGAGGACAGGGAGAGAATGAGCAGTTCTTC. The chain has TRBV13 and TRBJ2-1; TRBD1 aligns across 8 bases. V dropped 5 bases and J dropped 7; count of bases not matched to a gene: 13. The CDR3 loop spans 16 amino acids. Germline values: CDR1 PRHDT, CDR2 FYEKMQ (reference sequence).

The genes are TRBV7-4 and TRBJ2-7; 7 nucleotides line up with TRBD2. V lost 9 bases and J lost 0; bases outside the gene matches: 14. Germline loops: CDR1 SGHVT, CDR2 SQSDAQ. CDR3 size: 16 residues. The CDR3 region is CASCFPSGPSSYEQYF. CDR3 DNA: TGTGCCAGTTGCTTTCCTAGCGGCCCGAGCTCCTACGAGCAGTACTTC.

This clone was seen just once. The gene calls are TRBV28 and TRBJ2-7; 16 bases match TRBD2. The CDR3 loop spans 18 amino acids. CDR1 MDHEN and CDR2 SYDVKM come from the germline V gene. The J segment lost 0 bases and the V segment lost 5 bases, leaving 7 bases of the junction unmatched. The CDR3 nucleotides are TGTGCCAGCAGTCCCGGGACTAGCGGGAGGGTAAGCTCCTACGAGCAGTACTTC. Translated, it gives CASSPGTSGRVSSYEQYF. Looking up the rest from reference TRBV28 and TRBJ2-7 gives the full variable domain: DVKVTQSSRYLVKRTGEKVFLECVQDMDHENMFWYRQDPGLGLRLIYFSYDVKMKEKGDIPEGYSVSREKKERFSLILESASTNQTSMYLCASSPGTSGRVSSYEQYFGPGTRLTVT.

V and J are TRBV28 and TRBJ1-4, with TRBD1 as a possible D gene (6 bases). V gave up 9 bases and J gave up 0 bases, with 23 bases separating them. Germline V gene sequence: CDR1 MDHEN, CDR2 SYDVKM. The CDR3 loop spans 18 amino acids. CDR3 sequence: CASKQGPTSPATNEKLFF. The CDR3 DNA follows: TGTGCCAGTAAACAGGGACCCACCTCCCCTGCAACTAATGAAAAACTGTTTTTT.

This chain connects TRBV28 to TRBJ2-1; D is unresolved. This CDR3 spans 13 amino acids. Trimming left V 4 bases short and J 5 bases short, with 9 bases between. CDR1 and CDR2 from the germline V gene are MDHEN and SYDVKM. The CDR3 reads CASSWDQNNEQFF. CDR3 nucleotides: TGTGCCAGCAGTTGGGATCAAAACAATGAGCAGTTCTTC.

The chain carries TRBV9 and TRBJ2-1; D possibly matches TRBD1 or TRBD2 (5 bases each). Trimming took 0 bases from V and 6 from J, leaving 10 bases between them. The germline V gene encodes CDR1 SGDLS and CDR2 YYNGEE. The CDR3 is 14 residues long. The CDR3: CASSVDGGFNEQFF. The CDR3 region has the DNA TGTGCCAGCAGCGTAGATGGGGGATTCAATGAGCAGTTCTTC.

CDR3 amino acids: CASSPTSGITDTQYF. DNA of the CDR3: TGTGCCAGCAGTCCTACTAGCGGGATAACAGATACGCAGTATTTT. This chain joins TRBV28 and TRBJ2-3; TRBD2 matches 10 bases. Germline values: CDR1 MDHEN, CDR2 SYDVKM. The CDR3 consists of 15 residues. V dropped 5 bases and J dropped 3; count of bases not matched to a gene: 5.

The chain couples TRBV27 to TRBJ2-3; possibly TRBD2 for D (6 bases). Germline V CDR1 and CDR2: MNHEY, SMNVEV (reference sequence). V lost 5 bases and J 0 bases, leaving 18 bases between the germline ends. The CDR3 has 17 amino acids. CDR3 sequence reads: CASSPVGGGPSTDTQYF. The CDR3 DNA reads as TGTGCCAGCAGTCCAGTGGGGGGAGGCCCAAGCACAGATACGCAGTATTTT.